These 4 T cell receptor beta chains were all obtained from the same sample, sequenced in a study of blood T cells in healthy people across ages. The second PCR ran roughly 6 to 12 cycles with a sample-barcoded 5' primer and J-beta primers. TCRdb re-called the 5' RACE reads with MiXCR, one entry per CDR3 protein. The sample records over 1.5 million distinct CDR3 sequences, approximately 50% being singletons. The sequenced sample was blood. Receptors originate from a woman in her 40s in good health.

This clonotype was picked up a small number of times. The chain has TRBV5-1 and TRBJ2-3; 9 positions match TRBD2. CDR1 is SGHRS and CDR2 is YFSETQ in the germline V gene. CDR3 size: 16 residues. Trimming took 1 base from V and 6 from J; bases not matched to a gene: 9. In DNA, the CDR3 is TGCGCCAGCAGCTTGTGGGCTAGCGGGGCCCAGGATACGCAGTATTTT. It is translated as CASSLWASGAQDTQYF.

In its sample, this clonotype was seen once. The chain recombines TRBV9 with TRBJ2-2, with D perhaps given as TRBD1 or TRBD2 (5 bases each). The CDR3 is made up of 16 amino acids. V lost 0 bases and J lost 5, with 14 bases in between. Germline values: CDR1 SGDLS, CDR2 YYNGEE. The DNA for the CDR3 is TGTGCCAGCAGCGTAGCTGAGGGGACCTGGACCGGGGAGCTGTTTTTT. Translated, it gives CASSVAEGTWTGELFF.

This clonotype was detected a few times. The genes are TRBV6-2 or TRBV6-3 and TRBJ2-4; 8 nucleotides align to TRBD1. Germline V CDR1 and CDR2: MNHEY, SVGEGT. V trimming: 5 bases; J trimming: 5 bases; junction bases outside the gene matches: 5. The CDR3 totals 14 residues. The DNA for the CDR3 is TGTGCCAGCAGTAACTACAGGGGGGAAAACATTCAGTACTTC. It translates to CASSNYRGENIQYF.

The V call is TRBV20-1, the J call TRBJ2-3; D not resolved. Germline V lookup: CDR1 DFQATT, CDR2 SNEGSKA (reference sequence). V was shortened by 5 bases and J by 0 bases, with 9 bases between the two germline ends. This CDR3 has 13 residues. CDR3 DNA: TGCAGTGCTTTTAAACCTAGCACAGATACGCAGTATTTT. This translates into CSAFKPSTDTQYF.